This T cell receptor beta chain is drawn from a study of PD-L1 blockade in urothelial cancer (dated by TCRdb to about 2017). General notes on the study: Therapy was started in about 2014 for all patients, and atezolizumab 1,200 mg was administered intravenously every 3 weeks. Durable clinical benefit was achieved by nine patients and was not achieved by 20 patients. Twenty-nine patients had pretreatment blood TCR-seq, roughly 24 had at least one posttreatment blood collection, and roughly 24 had tumor TCR-seq. About 85% of the roughly 30 patients were males with bladder-origin urothelial cancer, and 18 of 29 reported a prior smoking history. Blood samples were analyzed 3 weeks after the start of treatment (second dose) and 6 weeks after the start of treatment. Patients had an ECOG performance status of 0 or 1 and had received between 0 and 3 prior chemotherapy regimens. A median of 141,255 T cells and roughly 80,000 unique TCRs was obtained from blood samples, and a median clonality of roughly 0.08 was observed. Pretreatment tumor samples and matched peripheral blood, collected serially before and after atezolizumab treatment, underwent TCR sequencing. An exploratory multi-omic analysis was conducted of the somatic, immune and clinical correlates of response to PD-L1 blockade with atezolizumab in urothelial cancer. Whole exome sequencing and RNA sequencing of pretreatment tumors were performed alongside TCR sequencing in the same patients. Durable clinical benefit was defined as a progression-free survival longer than 6 months, and TCR features were additionally tested against progression-free survival and overall survival. The paper's findings and limits, for the study overall: Greater expansion of tumor-associated TCR clones in peripheral blood 3 weeks after the start of treatment was observed in patients with durable benefit (n of about 22, p = 0.022). Small sample size (n ≈ 27) and many exploratory analyses mean the results are intended to be hypothesis-generating. Improved progression-free and overall survival was associated with having pretreatment peripheral blood TCR clonality below the median.

Based on the germline V gene, the CDR1 and CDR2 sequences are SGHRS and YFSETQ. Germline trimming amounts to 4 bases on V and 7 bases on J, with 12 as the count of junction bases outside the gene matches. The CDR3, cysteine through phenylalanine, is 16 amino acids long. Just the 48-base CDR3 DNA is kept, in frame starting at base 1. Taken with the paper, the label for time point translates to: pretreatment peripheral blood. The cohort included 29 patients with locally advanced or metastatic urothelial carcinoma who were treated at Memorial Sloan Kettering on a trial protocol. Peripheral blood mononuclear cells were collected from each patient pretreatment and during treatment, giving between 1 and 8 total time points per patient. The Qiagen DNeasy Blood extraction kit was used to purify genomic DNA from total PBMCs and tumor samples. PBMCs were collected pretreatment and during treatment and were isolated and stored as previously described.

About this clone: The clone's antigen remains unknown. The input lacks base qualities; no much larger clone sits a single base away.

Each PCR received spiked-in synthetic TCR analog templates so that absolute template abundance could be estimated from read counts. TCRbeta CDR3 regions were amplified from genomic DNA with bias-controlled V and J gene primers using the immunoSEQ assay. Sequencing of rearranged TCRbeta segments was done at approximately 20X coverage. In the authors' own workflow: Sequencing errors were corrected by clustering, and CDR3s were annotated against IMGT so that V, D and J genes could be assigned. Downstream analyses used only productive TCRbeta rearrangements and left out out-of-frame or stop-codon sequences. Clonality was calculated as one minus the Shannon entropy normalized by the log of the number of unique productive sequences. Clones differing between time points or between blood and tumor were identified by Fisher's exact test with Benjamini-Hochberg correction at adjusted p below 0.01. TCRdb took this table from immuneACCESS and kept in-frame rearrangements with V and J called. Such tables lack part of the clones; where checked against another copy, unresolved V genes explain under half of the gap, and the rest is unexplained. The D gene and trimming were derived from the DNA, and the V and J assignments and clone size from that table. Counted in this sample were more than 50,000 clones; roughly 79% of them appeared once. Jointly, the top ten make up 3.2% of the sample.

The sample in question was PBMCs, obtained around atezolizumab (anti-PD-L1) treatment. Recombination connected TRBV5-1 to TRBJ2-2, and 8 junction bases match TRBD2. The sequence was obtained from a man between 65 and 80 years old with urothelial cancer. CDR3 loop: CASSAATSGRHGELFF. DNA sequence: TGCGCCAGCAGCGCCGCTACTAGCGGTCGTCACGGGGAGCTGTTTTTT.